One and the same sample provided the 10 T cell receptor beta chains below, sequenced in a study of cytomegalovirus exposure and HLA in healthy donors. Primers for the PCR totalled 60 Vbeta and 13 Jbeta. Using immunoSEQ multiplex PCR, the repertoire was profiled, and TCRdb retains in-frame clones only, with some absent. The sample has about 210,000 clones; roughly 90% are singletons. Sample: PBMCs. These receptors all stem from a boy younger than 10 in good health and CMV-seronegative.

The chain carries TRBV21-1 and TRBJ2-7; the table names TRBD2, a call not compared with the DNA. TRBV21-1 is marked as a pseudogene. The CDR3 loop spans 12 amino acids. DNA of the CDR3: TGTGCCAGCAGCAAAGCGCGGTACGAGCAGTACTTC. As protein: CASSKARYEQYF.

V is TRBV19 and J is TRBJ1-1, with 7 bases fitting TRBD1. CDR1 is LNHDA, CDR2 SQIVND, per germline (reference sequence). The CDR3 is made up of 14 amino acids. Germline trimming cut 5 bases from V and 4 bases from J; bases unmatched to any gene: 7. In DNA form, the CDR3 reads TGTGCCAGTAGTCCCCAGAACAGGGGCACTGAAGCTTTCTTT. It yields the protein CASSPQNRGTEAFF. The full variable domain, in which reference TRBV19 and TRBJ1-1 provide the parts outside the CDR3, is DGGITQSPKYLFRKEGQNVTLSCEQNLNHDAMYWYRQDPGQGLRLIYYSQIVNDFQKGDIAEGYSVSREKKESFPLTVTSAQKNPTAFYLCASSPQNRGTEAFFGQGTRLTVV.

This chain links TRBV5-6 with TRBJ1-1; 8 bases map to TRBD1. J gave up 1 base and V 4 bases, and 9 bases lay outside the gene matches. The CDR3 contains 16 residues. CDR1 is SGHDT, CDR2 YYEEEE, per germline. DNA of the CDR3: TGTGCCAGCAGCCCATGGGACAGGATCCCGAACACTGAAGCTTTCTTT. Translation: CASSPWDRIPNTEAFF. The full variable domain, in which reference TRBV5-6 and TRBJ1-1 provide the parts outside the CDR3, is DAGVTQSPTHLIKTRGQQVTLRCSPKSGHDTVSWYQQALGQGPQFIFQYYEEEERQRGNFPDRFSGHQFPNYSSELNVNALLLGDSALYLCASSPWDRIPNTEAFFGQGTRLTVV.

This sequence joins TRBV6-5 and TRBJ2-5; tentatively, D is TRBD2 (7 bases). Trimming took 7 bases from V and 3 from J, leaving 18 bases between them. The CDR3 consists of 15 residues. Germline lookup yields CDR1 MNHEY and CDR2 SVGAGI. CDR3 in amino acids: CASMGGGQLKETQYF. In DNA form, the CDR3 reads TGTGCCAGCATGGGGGGGGGCCAGTTAAAAGAGACCCAGTACTTC.

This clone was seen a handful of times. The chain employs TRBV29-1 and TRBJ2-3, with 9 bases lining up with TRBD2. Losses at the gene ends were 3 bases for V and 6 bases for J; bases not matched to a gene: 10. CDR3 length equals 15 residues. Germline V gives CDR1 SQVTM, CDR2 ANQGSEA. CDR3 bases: TGCAGCGTTGAGAGGCGGCTAGCGGGACCGGATACGCAGTATTTT. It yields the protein CSVERRLAGPDTQYF.

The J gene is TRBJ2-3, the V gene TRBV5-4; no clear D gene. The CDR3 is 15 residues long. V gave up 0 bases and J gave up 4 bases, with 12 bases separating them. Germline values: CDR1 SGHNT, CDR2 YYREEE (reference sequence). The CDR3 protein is CASSLDTPFSDTQYF. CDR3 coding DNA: TGTGCCAGCAGCTTGGATACTCCTTTCTCAGATACGCAGTATTTT.

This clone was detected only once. CDR3 DNA: TGTGCCAGCAGCCAGGACAGGGGCCGGGACACTGAAGCTTTCTTT. It translates to CASSQDRGRDTEAFF. J is TRBJ1-1 and V is TRBV28, with 9 bases lining up with TRBD1. V lost 6 bases and J lost 3; bases outside the gene matches: 8. Germline CDR1 and CDR2: MDHEN and SYDVKM. The CDR3 has 15 residues.

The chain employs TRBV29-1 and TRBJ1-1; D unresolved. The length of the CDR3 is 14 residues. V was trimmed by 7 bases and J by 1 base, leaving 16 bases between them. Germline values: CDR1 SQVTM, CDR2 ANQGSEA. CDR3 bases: TGCAGCGCTCCGAATCGCGCCGCGAACACTGAAGCTTTCTTT. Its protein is CSAPNRAANTEAFF. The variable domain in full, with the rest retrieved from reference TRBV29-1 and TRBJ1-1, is SAVISQKPSRDICQRGTSLTIQCQVDSQVTMMFWYRQQPGQSLTLIATANQGSEATYESGFVIDKFPISRPNLTFSTLTVSNMSPEDSSIYLCSAPNRAANTEAFFGQGTRLTVV.

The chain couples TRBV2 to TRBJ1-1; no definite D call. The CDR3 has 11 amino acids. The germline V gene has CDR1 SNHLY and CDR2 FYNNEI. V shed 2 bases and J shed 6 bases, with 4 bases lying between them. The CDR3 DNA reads TGTGCCAGCAGTGAACCGGCTGAAGCTTTCTTT. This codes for CASSEPAEAFF.

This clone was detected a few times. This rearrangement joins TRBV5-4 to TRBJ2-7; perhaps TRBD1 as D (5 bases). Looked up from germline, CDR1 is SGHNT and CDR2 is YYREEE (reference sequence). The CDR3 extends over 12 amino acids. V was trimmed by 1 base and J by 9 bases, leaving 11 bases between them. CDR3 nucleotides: TGTGCCAGCAGCTTGCCAGGGTTGGGGCAGTACTTC. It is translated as CASSLPGLGQYF.